This T cell receptor beta chain was captured by sequencing in a study of blood T cell repertoires in COVID-19. Study background: T cells, B-cell-depleted T cells, or PBMCs supplied cDNA or gDNA.

This CDR3 has 15 amino acids. Germline V gene lookup returns CDR1 MDHEN and CDR2 SYDVKM. Deletions cut 5 bases from V and 4 bases from J, with 15 bases between. The repertoire was sequenced with immunoSEQ multiplex PCR; TCRdb's copy has only in-frame clones and lacks some. The sample yields 140,000 or so clones, about 86% seen once. Specimen: peripheral blood. The source is a woman between 45 and 60 years old with active or convalescent COVID-19. This sequence joins TRBV28 and TRBJ1-5, with a tentative D call TRBD1 (5 bases). CDR3 sequence: CASSEPGGANQPQHF. The CDR3 DNA is TGTGCCAGCAGTGAACCCGGGGGTGCAAATCAGCCCCAGCATTTT.